These 21 T cell receptor beta chains came from one sample sequenced in a study of cytomegalovirus exposure and HLA in healthy donors. The PCR was carried out with 60 Vbeta primers and 13 Jbeta primers. Sequencing was performed with immunoSEQ multiplex PCR; in TCRdb, only in-frame clones are kept and a portion is missing. Found here are 110,000 to 150,000 clones, roughly 80% of them singletons; the top ten hold about 2.6%. The source material was PBMCs. The receptors shown here come from a boy aged 2 to 9 in good health and CMV-seronegative.

V gene TRBV18 combines with J gene TRBJ2-7; TRBD1 matches at 7 bases. Per the germline V gene, CDR1 is KGHSH and CDR2 is LQKENI. The V gene end was trimmed by 4 bases and the J gene end by 0 bases; junction bases not matched to a gene: 0. There are 13 residues in the CDR3. Here the CDR3 reads CASSQGASYEQYF. The CDR3 DNA reads TGTGCCAGCTCACAGGGGGCCTCCTACGAGCAGTACTTC.

V gene TRBV28 combines with J gene TRBJ1-5, with D perhaps matching TRBD1 (5 bases). The CDR3 is 17 residues long. The V gene lost 6 bases and the J gene lost 4 bases, with 22 bases spanning the gap. Germline lookup yields CDR1 MDHEN and CDR2 SYDVKM. CDR3 coding DNA: TGTGCCAGCAGCCGTCGTGAGGGATTGGGGGGTAATCAGCCCCAGCATTTT. It translates to CASSRREGLGGNQPQHF.

The V gene is TRBV18, the J gene TRBJ2-7, with 7 bases that match TRBD1. This CDR3 comprises 12 residues. With 5 bases clipped from V and 6 bases from J, the junction kept 4 bases outside the gene matches. Germline V gene data show CDR1 as KGHSH and CDR2 as LQKENI. The CDR3 nucleotides read TGTGCCAGCTCAGTCGACAGGGCCGAGCAGTACTTC. Translated, it gives CASSVDRAEQYF.

The chain joins TRBV7-9 to TRBJ1-2, with D unresolved. This CDR3 contains 14 residues. Germline values: CDR1 SEHNR, CDR2 FQNEAQ (reference sequence). V shed 5 bases and J shed 5 bases, with 15 bases lying between them. The CDR3 region is CASSISQLTYGYTF. CDR3 DNA sequence: TGTGCCAGCAGCATTAGCCAGCTTACTTATGGCTACACCTTC.

This clone was picked up one time. This CDR3 is CASSLSGSSYEQYF. In DNA form, the CDR3 reads TGTGCCAGCAGCCTTAGCGGGAGCTCCTACGAGCAGTACTTC. The chain uses TRBV7-2 and TRBJ2-7; TRBD2 agrees at 9 bases. The CDR3 has 14 residues. CDR1 and CDR2 (germline): SGHTA, FQGNSA. After removal of 5 bases from V and 0 bases from J, the junction contained 2 bases not matched to a gene.

CDR3 sequence (DNA): TGCGCCAGCAGCCAAGATCGGGTGGGACTAGGGACCTACCTGCAGTTCTTC. Translation: CASSQDRVGLGTYLQFF. The chain combines TRBV4-1 with TRBJ2-1; TRBD2 matches at 8 bases. The length of the CDR3 is 17 residues. With V trimmed by 0 bases and J by 12 bases, 16 bases remained unmatched. The germline V gene has CDR1 MGHRA and CDR2 YSYEKL.

Notes on this clone: The sample contains more than one DNA sequence encoding this CDR3. The CDR3 bases are TGTGCCAGCAGCCCGCGGAGCTCCTACGAGCAGTACTTC. It codes for CASSPRSSYEQYF. The chain is built from TRBV7-9 and TRBJ2-7; D unclear. V dropped 5 bases and J dropped 0 bases, with 8 bases sitting between them. Per the germline V gene, CDR1 is SEHNR and CDR2 is FQNEAQ (reference sequence). This CDR3 is built from 13 residues.

V usage is TRBV7-8 and J usage is TRBJ2-2; 14 nucleotides line up with TRBD2. The CDR3 runs 22 residues. Germline V gene sequence: CDR1 SGHVS, CDR2 FQNEAQ. The J segment lost 3 bases and the V segment lost 5 bases, leaving 20 bases of the junction unmatched. In DNA, the CDR3 is TGTGCCAGCAGCATGCGGAGGCCGACCGGGACTAGCGGGAGACTATACACCGGGGAGCTGTTTTTT. It encodes CASSMRRPTGTSGRLYTGELFF.

V is TRBV7-6 and J is TRBJ1-3; possible D gene TRBD1, 6 bases. The CDR3 consists of 17 residues. V lost 5 bases, J lost 1 base, and 18 bases lay in between. In germline, CDR1 is SGHVS, CDR2 FNYEAQ. This chain's CDR3 is CASSQIVGGPSGNTIYF. For the CDR3, the DNA is TGTGCCAGCAGCCAGATAGTGGGGGGGCCTTCTGGAAACACCATATATTTT.

This chain connects TRBV9 to TRBJ2-1; D unresolved. The CDR3 runs 16 residues. Germline V CDR1 and CDR2: SGDLS, YYNGEE. V was cut by 4 bases and J by 2 bases, with 16 bases left in between. CDR3 sequence (DNA): TGTGCCAGCAGCCGACCCGCCCTTCGGGCCTACAATGAGCAGTTCTTC. Amino acid sequence: CASSRPALRAYNEQFF.

V is TRBV4-1 and J is TRBJ2-1; tentative D call: TRBD1 (6 bases). Trimming cost V 4 bases and J 0 bases, with 10 bases left between them. The CDR3 has 15 residues. Germline loops: CDR1 MGHRA, CDR2 YSYEKL. Here the CDR3 DNA reads TGCGCCAGCAGCCTTACAGGGAGCTCCTACAATGAGCAGTTCTTC. This encodes CASSLTGSSYNEQFF.

The chain couples TRBV21-1 to TRBJ1-5. TRBV21-1 is assigned pseudogene status. The CDR3 is 14 residues long. DNA for the CDR3: TGTGCCAGCAGCACCCACTGCCGCAATCAGCCCCAGCATTTT. Protein product: CASSTHCRNQPQHF.

The J gene is TRBJ1-1, the V gene TRBV2; tentatively, D is TRBD1 (5 bases). This CDR3 has 11 residues. Germline assignment: CDR1 SNHLY and CDR2 FYNNEI. With 9 bases removed from V and 3 bases from J, the gap between germline ends came to 8 bases. The CDR3 sequence is CASPGDTEAFF. DNA of the CDR3: TGTGCCAGTCCGGGGGACACTGAAGCTTTCTTT.

V is TRBV2 and J is TRBJ1-5; D gene ambiguous. The germline V gene encodes CDR1 SNHLY and CDR2 FYNNEI. This CDR3 has 13 residues. Trimming left V 5 bases short and J 4 bases short, with 9 bases between. CDR3 in amino acids: CASSTESNQPQHF. CDR3 coding DNA: TGTGCCAGCAGTACCGAGAGTAATCAGCCCCAGCATTTT.

The chain is built from TRBV25-1 and TRBJ2-7; unclear D gene. The CDR3 consists of 13 residues. The V gene lost 4 bases and the J gene lost 0 bases, with 7 bases spanning the gap. Germline CDR1 MGHDK, CDR2 SYGVNS. The DNA of the CDR3 is TGTGCCAGCAGTGGAGCGAGCTCCTACGAGCAGTACTTC. Residues: CASSGASSYEQYF.

This chain connects TRBV28 to TRBJ2-7; D is perhaps TRBD2 (6 bases). CDR3 length equals 13 residues. Germline V gives CDR1 MDHEN, CDR2 SYDVKM. V lost 4 bases and J lost 7, with 14 bases in between. The CDR3 sequence is CASSYRTAGEQYF. For the CDR3, the DNA is TGTGCCAGCAGTTATAGGACGGCGGGGGAGCAGTACTTC.

This chain links TRBV29-1 with TRBJ2-3; weak D call: TRBD2 (6 bases). Germline CDR1 reads SQVTM; CDR2 reads ANQGSEA. This CDR3 comprises 14 residues. V was shortened by 3 bases and J by 4 bases, with 14 bases between the two germline ends. CDR3 protein: CSVDYPGESDTQYF. CDR3 nucleotides: TGCAGCGTTGACTACCCGGGAGAGTCAGATACGCAGTATTTT.

V and J are TRBV27 and TRBJ2-7, with 7 bases aligning to TRBD2. Germline CDR1 reads MNHEY; CDR2 reads SMNVEV (reference sequence). V trimming: 7 bases; J trimming: 1 base; junction bases outside the gene matches: 10. The CDR3 extends over 15 amino acids. The DNA for the CDR3 is TGTGCCAGCAAACCCCAAGGACTAGGATCCTACGAGCAGTACTTC. As protein: CASKPQGLGSYEQYF.

The V gene is TRBV28, the J gene TRBJ1-1; 7 positions match TRBD1. Germline loops: CDR1 MDHEN, CDR2 SYDVKM. The CDR3 totals 16 residues. The junction had 6 bases not matched to a gene; V was cut back by 0 bases and J by 2 bases. Written as DNA, the CDR3 is TGTGCCAGCAGTTTATGGGAGGGGGCCGACAACACTGAAGCTTTCTTT. It encodes CASSLWEGADNTEAFF.

The chain employs TRBV30 and TRBJ1-4, with D possibly being TRBD1 (5 bases). Between the trimmed V and J ends, which lost 7 bases and 10 bases, there was a span of 22 bases. There are 14 residues in the CDR3. Germline values: CDR1 GTSNPN, CDR2 SVGIG (reference sequence). The CDR3 protein is CASGVEGPKVKLFF. The CDR3 region has the DNA TGTGCCTCGGGAGTCGAGGGACCGAAAGTAAAACTGTTTTTT. Based on the CDR3 plus reference TRBV30 and TRBJ1-4, the full variable domain is SQTIHQWPATLVQPVGSPLSLECTVEGTSNPNLYWYRQAAGRGLQLLFYSVGIGQISSEVPQNLSASRPQDRQFILSSKKLLLSDSGFYLCASGVEGPKVKLFFGSGTQLSVL.

The chain links TRBV5-6 to TRBJ2-3; D is undetermined. V shed 4 bases and J shed 1 base, with 16 bases lying between them. Germline V gene data show CDR1 as SGHDT and CDR2 as YYEEEE. The CDR3 length is 16 residues. The CDR3 DNA is TGTGCCAGCAGCCGTCCCCTAGATTCTGGCACAGATACGCAGTATTTT. Translating it yields CASSRPLDSGTDTQYF.